This T cell receptor beta chain appears in the sequencing data of a study of blood T cell repertoires in COVID-19. On the study more broadly: T cells, B-cell-depleted T cells, or PBMCs supplied cDNA or gDNA.

Clinical histories supplied by participants themselves formed the basis of cohort assignment. The CDR3 sequence is 13 residues long. CDR1 is MNHEY, CDR2 SMNVEV, per germline (reference sequence). V was cut by 8 bases and J by 6 bases, with 15 bases left in between. Using immunoSEQ multiplex PCR, the repertoire was profiled, and TCRdb retains in-frame clones only, with some absent. This sample has 200,000 to 250,000 clones; more than 70% occur once, and the top ten carry 2% to 2.5%. This receptor was taken from a woman aged 50 to 65 who had recovered from COVID-19. The rearrangement links TRBV27 to TRBJ2-3; tentatively, D is TRBD2 (6 bases). Sequencing was carried out using PBMCs or T cells enriched from blood (not recorded which). CDR3 residues: CASRAGLADTQYF. The CDR3 nucleotides are TGTGCCAGCCGGGCGGGGTTGGCTGATACGCAGTATTTT.